This T cell receptor beta chain was captured in a study of T cell clonality in common variable immunodeficiency. Whole-study results and caveats: TCRbeta clonality was increased in CVID versus healthy controls. Reportedly, TCR beta sequences from common variable immunodeficiency showed fewer deletions and N-nucleotide insertions. The cause of increased CVID clonality remains unclear without subpopulation sequencing.

This clone was found a few times. The target antigen is unknown. Sequenced by immunoSEQ multiplex PCR; TCRdb stores in-frame clones only, minus some. Observed in the sample are approximately 35,000 clones, none of them singletons. This clonotype was obtained from a human donor with common variable immunodeficiency. Input material: peripheral blood mononuclear cells.

The DNA read from the CDR3 is TGTGCCAGTAGTACTTCTACCGGGGAG. Translating it yields CASSTSTGE. The full CDR3 is CASSTSTGELFF. The chain recombines TRBV19 with TRBJ2-2; D ambiguous. The CDR3 end lies 3 residues beyond the end of the read and is filled in from the germline J gene. The CDR3 runs to 12 residues. Germline V gives CDR1 LNHDA, CDR2 SQIVND (reference sequence). The V end lost 4 bases, the J end lost 5 bases, and 5 bases lay between the germline ends. The full variable domain, its missing parts supplied by reference TRBV19 and TRBJ2-2, is DGGITQSPKYLFRKEGQNVTLSCEQNLNHDAMYWYRQDPGQGLRLIYYSQIVNDFQKGDIAEGYSVSREKKESFPLTVTSAQKNPTAFYLCASSTSTGELFFGEGSRLTVL.